This T cell receptor beta chain emerged from a study of Graves' ophthalmopathy and Graves' hyperthyroidism. Findings and limits, study-wide: The model reached approximately 67% sensitivity and approximately 72% specificity for predicting ophthalmopathy progression. Researchers report that a 13-signature model separated ophthalmopathy from stable hyperthyroidism, posting about 88% sensitivity and about 78% specificity.

The hyperthyroidism patients had a new diagnosis of under 2 months' duration and were aged 18 to 65. The study amplified TCR beta CDR3 regions using RNA transcripts. The first round was an RT-PCR with HTBI primers, and the second round was a multiplex PCR. TCRdb reprocessed the multiplex PCR reads via MiXCR and lists one record per CDR3 protein. Found here are around 1,000,000 distinct CDR3 sequences, about 36% of them singletons; the top ten hold around 10%. Per the germline V gene, CDR1 is SQVTM and CDR2 is ANQGSEA. CDR3 size: 17 residues. V shed 0 bases and J shed 0 bases, with 15 bases lying between them. This clonotype has only a few counts. The antigen remains unidentified.

Input material: peripheral blood or thyroid tissue (not recorded which). The source is an adult man with Graves' hyperthyroidism. The gene calls are TRBV29-1 and TRBJ1-3; D call uncertain. The CDR3 DNA is TGCAGCGTTGAAGATCGCGGACGAGCAGACTCTGGAAACACCATATATTTT. Protein product: CSVEDRGRADSGNTIYF.